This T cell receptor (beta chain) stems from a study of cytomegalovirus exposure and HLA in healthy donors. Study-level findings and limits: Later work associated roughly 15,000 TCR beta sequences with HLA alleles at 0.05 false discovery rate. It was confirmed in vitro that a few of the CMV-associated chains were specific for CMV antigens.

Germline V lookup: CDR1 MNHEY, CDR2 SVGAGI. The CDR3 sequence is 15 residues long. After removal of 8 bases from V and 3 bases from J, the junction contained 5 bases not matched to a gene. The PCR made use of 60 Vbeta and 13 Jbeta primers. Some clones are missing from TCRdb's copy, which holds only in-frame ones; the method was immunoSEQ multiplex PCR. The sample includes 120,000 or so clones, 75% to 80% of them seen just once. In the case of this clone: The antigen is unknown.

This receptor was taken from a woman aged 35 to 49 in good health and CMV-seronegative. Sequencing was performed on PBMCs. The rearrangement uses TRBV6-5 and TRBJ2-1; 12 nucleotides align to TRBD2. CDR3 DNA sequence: TGTGCCAGCCAACGACTAGCGGGAGACTACAATGAGCAGTTCTTC. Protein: CASQRLAGDYNEQFF.